This entry lists 27 T cell receptor beta chains sequenced from one sample in a study of blood T cell repertoires in COVID-19 (dated by TCRdb to about 2020). The protocol used for the library was the immunoSEQ multiplex PCR assay. Not all clones reach the TCRdb copy of this immuneACCESS table, which keeps in-frame sequences only. Checked studies attribute under half of the gap to unresolved V genes and leave the rest unexplained. The sample table holds around 140,000 clones, of which 88% were seen once. The leading ten clones occupy around 2.3% of the sample. Sequenced material: peripheral blood. These receptors all stem from a human donor with COVID-19, enrolled during active disease. The donor label of this sample is uncertain.

V is TRBV5-6 and J is TRBJ2-2, with a weak D call TRBD2 (5 bases). The CDR3 loop spans 15 amino acids. Deletions cut 4 bases from V and 6 bases from J, with 16 bases between. Per the germline V gene, CDR1 is SGHDT and CDR2 is YYEEEE. This chain's CDR3 is CASSGSFEGSGELFF. In DNA, the CDR3 is TGTGCCAGCAGCGGGAGTTTCGAAGGGTCCGGGGAGCTGTTTTTT.

This clone was found once. The chain is built from TRBV7-3 and TRBJ2-2; 12 bases fit TRBD1. Germline V lookup: CDR1 SGHTA, CDR2 FQGTGA. This CDR3 is 16 amino acids long. V lost 4 bases to trimming and J lost 4 bases; unmatched junction nucleotides: 4. CDR3 DNA: TGTGCCAGCAGCTCCCGGGACAGGGGGCGCACCGGGGAGCTGTTTTTT. Translating gives CASSSRDRGRTGELFF.

CDR3 DNA: TGTGCCAGCAGCCAAGACGCGGGAAGGGGGACCCAGTACTTC. Its protein product is CASSQDAGRGTQYF. The gene calls are TRBV3-1 (or the pseudogene TRBV3-2) and TRBJ2-5, with a possible D match to TRBD2 (6 bases). The CDR3 sequence is 14 residues long. Germline CDR1 LGHDT, CDR2 YNNKEL (reference sequence). The V end lost 0 bases, the J end lost 7 bases, and 12 bases lay between the germline ends.

The chain combines TRBV7-9 with TRBJ2-3, with unresolved D. V shed 4 bases and J shed 4 bases, with 6 bases lying between them. Germline lookup yields CDR1 SEHNR and CDR2 FQNEAQ (reference sequence). This CDR3 has 12 residues. CDR3 nucleotides: TGTGCCAGCAGCTACACCGCAGATACGCAGTATTTT. Translating it yields CASSYTADTQYF. The entire variable domain, with the rest obtained from reference TRBV7-9 and TRBJ2-3, is as follows: DTGVSQNPRHKITKRGQNVTFRCDPISEHNRLYWYRQTLGQGPEFLTYFQNEAQLEKSRLLSDRFSAERPKGSFSTLEIQRTEQGDSAMYLCASSYTADTQYFGPGTRLTVL.

By frequency in the sample, this clone is large. Mismatch with germline at one junction end may stem from a read error. The V call is TRBV7-7, the J call TRBJ2-3; 7 positions agree with TRBD2. Looked up from germline, CDR1 is SSHAT and CDR2 is FNYEAQ (reference sequence). This CDR3 is 15 amino acids long. CDR3 amino acids: CASSLGAGDTDTQYF. The CDR3 DNA sequence: TGTGCTAGCAGCTTAGGGGCGGGGGACACAGATACGCAGTATTTT.

Only one count was recorded for this clone. The chain joins TRBV5-5 to TRBJ1-2; the match to TRBD1 covers 8 bases. The germline CDR1 and CDR2 sequences are SGHKS and YYEKEE (reference sequence). The V gene end was trimmed by 4 bases and the J gene end by 6 bases; junction bases not matched to a gene: 5. The CDR3 is made up of 13 amino acids. The CDR3 is CASSPGQVDGYTF. The CDR3 coding sequence is TGTGCCAGCAGCCCGGGACAGGTTGATGGCTACACCTTC.

This chain connects TRBV4-1 to TRBJ1-2; D call uncertain. The CDR3 has 12 amino acids. The ends were cut back, 4 bases at V and 8 bases at J, with 11 bases in the middle. Germline values: CDR1 MGHRA, CDR2 YSYEKL. CDR3 region: CASSPLRGGYTF. CDR3 nucleotide sequence: TGCGCCAGCAGCCCCCTCCGGGGAGGCTACACCTTC.

The chain has TRBV19 and TRBJ2-7, with 11 bases matching TRBD1. The CDR3 runs to 14 residues. Germline CDR1 is LNHDA and CDR2 is SQIVND (reference sequence). V gave up 4 bases and J gave up 4 bases; unmatched junction bases: 3. The CDR3 DNA is TGTGCCAGTAGTACCGGGACAGGGGGATACGAGCAGTACTTC. Translated: CASSTGTGGYEQYF. Full variable domain (remainder filled in from reference TRBV19 and TRBJ2-7): DGGITQSPKYLFRKEGQNVTLSCEQNLNHDAMYWYRQDPGQGLRLIYYSQIVNDFQKGDIAEGYSVSREKKESFPLTVTSAQKNPTAFYLCASSTGTGGYEQYFGPGTRLTVT.

V usage is TRBV20-1 and J usage is TRBJ2-5; D is possibly TRBD2 (5 bases). V lost 8 bases, J lost 4 bases, and 11 bases lay in between. The CDR3 runs to 11 residues. Germline values: CDR1 DFQATT, CDR2 SNEGSKA (reference sequence). The CDR3 loop reads CSFGLSETQYF. The CDR3 nucleotides read TGCAGTTTCGGACTGTCAGAGACCCAGTACTTC.

The chain is built from TRBV11-2 and TRBJ2-1; D may be TRBD2 (6 bases). The CDR3 sequence is 18 residues long. Trimming shortened V by 0 bases and J by 0 bases, and 15 bases separated the two germline ends. Looked up from germline, CDR1 is SGHAT and CDR2 is FQNNGV. CDR3 in DNA: TGTGCCAGCAGCTTAGATAATAGAAAGCGGGCCTCCTACAATGAGCAGTTCTTC. Translation: CASSLDNRKRASYNEQFF. The whole variable domain, remainder taken from reference TRBV11-2 and TRBJ2-1, is EAGVAQSPRYKIIEKRQSVAFWCNPISGHATLYWYQQILGQGPKLLIQFQNNGVVDDSQLPKDRFSAERLKGVDSTLKIQPAKLEDSAVYLCASSLDNRKRASYNEQFFGPGTRLTVL.

This chain uses TRBV23-1 with TRBJ1-1, with 10 bases matching TRBD1. TRBV23-1 is sorted into the ORF group, with uncertain function. CDR3 size: 12 residues. After removal of 2 bases from V and 11 bases from J, the junction contained 2 bases not matched to a gene. CDR3 residues: CASSQGQGDAFF. CDR3 coding DNA: TGCGCCAGCAGTCAAGGACAGGGGGACGCTTTCTTT.

V gene TRBV5-1 combines with J gene TRBJ2-1; D uncertain. This CDR3 comprises 14 residues. The germline V and J ends were trimmed by 0 bases and 8 bases, with 12 bases remaining between them. Germline V gene data show CDR1 as SGHRS and CDR2 as YFSETQ. In DNA, the CDR3 is TGCGCCAGCAGCTTGGGTGTGTTCCGGGATGAGCAGTTCTTC. This translates into CASSLGVFRDEQFF. Drawing the rest from reference TRBV5-1 and TRBJ2-1, the complete variable domain is KAGVTQTPRYLIKTRGQQVTLSCSPISGHRSVSWYQQTPGQGLQFLFEYFSETQRNKGNFPGRFSGRQFSNSRSEMNVSTLELGDSALYLCASSLGVFRDEQFFGPGTRLTVL.

The V call is TRBV27, the J call TRBJ2-1, with 7 nucleotides matching TRBD1. CDR1 is MNHEY and CDR2 is SMNVEV in the germline V gene (reference sequence). The junction had 11 bases not matched to a gene; V was cut back by 2 bases and J by 7 bases. The CDR3 covers 16 residues. CDR3 sequence: CASSLPSGTVGNEQFF. CDR3 DNA sequence: TGTGCCAGCAGTTTACCCTCCGGGACAGTAGGGAATGAGCAGTTCTTC.

The CDR3 sequence: CASSQGDYGYTF. The CDR3 DNA reads TGTGCCAGCAGTCAGGGGGACTATGGCTACACCTTC. The chain has TRBV6-5 and TRBJ1-2, with TRBD1 matching over 7 bases. Germline lookup yields CDR1 MNHEY and CDR2 SVGAGI. V shed 5 bases and J 3 bases; nucleotides not matched to a gene: 0. This CDR3 is 12 amino acids long.

V gene TRBV11-2 combines with J gene TRBJ1-1; D is uncertain. The germline V gene has CDR1 SGHAT and CDR2 FQNNGV. The ends were cut back, 6 bases at V and 0 bases at J, with 8 bases in the middle. CDR3 length: 13 residues. This chain's CDR3 is CASRDQVNTEAFF. Written as DNA, the CDR3 is TGTGCCAGCAGAGACCAGGTGAACACTGAAGCTTTCTTT.

This clone showed up just once. The chain carries TRBV10-3 and TRBJ2-1; D might be TRBD1 (6 bases). The CDR3 runs 15 residues. Trimming removed 3 bases at V and 7 bases at J, with 16 bases between. Per the germline V gene, CDR1 is ENHRY and CDR2 is SYGVKD. The CDR3 protein is CAISEGGVTGNEQFF. Written as DNA, the CDR3 is TGTGCCATCAGTGAAGGGGGAGTAACGGGGAATGAGCAGTTCTTC.

The V and J genes are TRBV7-9 and TRBJ1-1; D call uncertain. V shed 5 bases and J shed 7 bases, with 20 bases lying between them. The length of the CDR3 is 15 residues. Germline values: CDR1 SEHNR, CDR2 FQNEAQ (reference sequence). The CDR3 here is CASSPRWGGDNEAFF. The DNA for the CDR3 is TGTGCCAGCAGCCCCCGGTGGGGAGGAGATAATGAAGCTTTCTTT.

The gene calls are TRBV29-1 and TRBJ2-1, with 10 bases identical to TRBD1. Germline trimming cut 6 bases from V and 0 bases from J; bases unmatched to any gene: 17. The CDR3 consists of 19 residues. The germline V gene encodes CDR1 SQVTM and CDR2 ANQGSEA. CDR3 in amino acids: CSVMETGTGALSSYNEQFF. The CDR3 DNA reads TGCAGCGTCATGGAGACCGGGACAGGGGCCTTGAGCTCCTACAATGAGCAGTTCTTC.

In its sample, this clone was seen once. The V call is TRBV10-2, the J call TRBJ1-6; no clear D gene. Germline-derived CDR1 and CDR2 are WSHSY and SAAADI. CDR3 length equals 13 residues. Between the trimmed V and J ends, which lost 1 base and 13 bases, there was a span of 11 bases. CDR3 nucleotide sequence: TGCGCCAGCAGTGAGTTCTTAGGAGGGCCCCTCCACTTT. Encoded protein: CASSEFLGGPLHF.

The chain couples TRBV3-1 (or the pseudogene TRBV3-2) to TRBJ2-5; TRBD2 matches 11 bases. The V segment lost 1 base and the J segment 3 bases; nucleotides outside the gene matches: 1. This CDR3 contains 15 residues. CDR1 and CDR2 from the germline V gene are LGHDT and YNNKEL (reference sequence). The CDR3 protein is CASSQGGLAEETQYF. CDR3 sequence (DNA): TGTGCCAGCAGCCAAGGGGGACTAGCGGAAGAGACCCAGTACTTC.

The chain uses TRBV6-6 and TRBJ1-4, with TRBD1 identical over 7 bases. Germline loops: CDR1 MNHNY, CDR2 SVGAGI (reference sequence). V lost 7 bases, J lost 4 bases, and 12 bases stayed unmatched. This CDR3 region has 16 residues. The CDR3 sequence is CASIGPWGQFNEKLFF. As DNA, the CDR3 is TGTGCCAGCATTGGGCCTTGGGGACAGTTTAATGAAAAACTGTTTTTT.

The sample holds a few counts of this clone. The chain joins TRBV18 to TRBJ1-3, with 7 bases matching TRBD1. Germline loops: CDR1 KGHSH, CDR2 LQKENI. V lost 2 bases, J lost 0 bases, and 4 bases stayed unmatched. The CDR3 sequence is 16 residues long. The CDR3 is CASSPASGGSGNTIYF. DNA for the CDR3: TGTGCCAGCTCACCAGCTTCAGGGGGCTCTGGAAACACCATATATTTT.

This rearrangement joins TRBV9 to TRBJ1-2; unclear D gene. Trimming took 0 bases from V and 5 from J, leaving 14 bases between them. This CDR3 contains 15 residues. The germline V gene encodes CDR1 SGDLS and CDR2 YYNGEE. The chain's CDR3 is CASSVGGPSTYGYTF. In DNA form, the CDR3 reads TGTGCCAGCAGCGTAGGAGGTCCTTCGACGTATGGCTACACCTTC. The variable domain in full, with the rest retrieved from reference TRBV9 and TRBJ1-2, is DSGVTQTPKHLITATGQRVTLRCSPRSGDLSVYWYQQSLDQGLQFLIQYYNGEERAKGNILERFSAQQFPDLHSELNLSSLELGDSALYFCASSVGGPSTYGYTFGSGTRLTVV.

This chain connects TRBV6-1 to TRBJ2-5; 15 nucleotides line up with TRBD2. The V gene end was trimmed by 1 base and the J gene end by 5 bases; junction bases not matched to a gene: 11. CDR1 is MNHNS, CDR2 SASEGT, per germline. This CDR3 is built from 19 residues. The CDR3 DNA is TGTGCCAGCAGTGAAGTTCCCCCGGGACTAGCGGGGGGCGGGGAGACCCAGTACTTC. This sequence encodes CASSEVPPGLAGGGETQYF.

CDR3 amino acids: CASSLGGGYNSPLHF. CDR3 coding DNA: TGTGCCAGCAGCTTGGGGGGGGGCTATAATTCACCCCTCCACTTT. The V gene is TRBV5-4, the J gene TRBJ1-6; the D gene is possibly TRBD1 (5 bases). The ends were cut back, 0 bases at V and 3 bases at J, with 7 bases in the middle. CDR1 is SGHNT and CDR2 is YYREEE in the germline V gene (reference sequence). The CDR3 runs 15 residues.

This rearrangement joins TRBV6-1 to TRBJ1-6; D gene unclear. The CDR3 contains 19 residues. The germline V gene has CDR1 MNHNS and CDR2 SASEGT. The V gene lost 0 bases and the J gene lost 6 bases, with 21 bases spanning the gap. The CDR3 reads CASSEALVVNRRSNSPLHF. DNA of the CDR3: TGTGCCAGCAGTGAAGCCCTGGTGGTGAATCGGCGGAGTAATTCACCCCTCCACTTT.

The chain is built from TRBV7-6 and TRBJ2-6; 12 bases fit TRBD1. The CDR3 loop spans 18 amino acids. Germline-derived CDR1 and CDR2 are SGHVS and FNYEAQ. V lost 5 bases, J lost 2 bases, and 7 bases stayed unmatched. CDR3 loop: CASSERWDRGPGANVLTF. CDR3 DNA sequence: TGTGCCAGCAGCGAACGGTGGGACAGGGGGCCTGGGGCCAACGTCCTGACTTTC.